Listed here are 9 T cell receptor beta chains from one sample, sequenced in a study of shared clonotypes between healthy human individuals. Produced via immunoSEQ multiplex PCR; TCRdb's table is partial and in-frame only. Of some 1.5 million clones in the sample, 98% were seen once. The sample taken for sequencing was naive CD4+ T cells sorted from blood. The subset denotes: CD45RA+ positively selected. These receptors were obtained from a man in his thirties or forties in good health.

The CDR3 is CASSESASATDTQYF. CDR3 DNA: TGCGCCAGCAGTGAAAGCGCGTCCGCCACAGATACGCAGTATTTT. The chain joins TRBV10-1 to TRBJ2-3, with D unresolved. Deletions cut 3 bases from V and 2 bases from J, with 12 bases between. In germline, CDR1 is WNHNN, CDR2 SYGVQD (reference sequence). The CDR3 sequence is 15 residues long.

V and J are TRBV5-1 and TRBJ2-1, with 8 bases fitting TRBD1. In germline, CDR1 is SGHRS, CDR2 YFSETQ. CDR3 length: 14 residues. Trimming cost V 3 bases and J 12 bases; bases outside gene matches: 11. DNA for the CDR3: TGCGCCAGCAGCTCGGGGACAGGAGGCAGGGGGCAGTTCTTC. Protein: CASSSGTGGRGQFF.

The V call is TRBV5-1, the J call TRBJ2-1; TRBD1 agrees at 9 bases. Germline CDR1 reads SGHRS; CDR2 reads YFSETQ. The CDR3 contains 16 residues. V dropped 0 bases and J dropped 7; count of bases not matched to a gene: 8. The CDR3 is CASSLEGTGTWNEQFF. CDR3 coding DNA: TGCGCCAGCAGCTTGGAGGGGACAGGGACATGGAATGAGCAGTTCTTC. Combining the CDR3 with reference TRBV5-1 and TRBJ2-1 gives the whole variable domain KAGVTQTPRYLIKTRGQQVTLSCSPISGHRSVSWYQQTPGQGLQFLFEYFSETQRNKGNFPGRFSGRQFSNSRSEMNVSTLELGDSALYLCASSLEGTGTWNEQFFGPGTRLTVL.

The genes are TRBV28 and TRBJ1-5; 8 nucleotides align to TRBD1. CDR1 is MDHEN and CDR2 is SYDVKM in the germline V gene. CDR3 length: 13 amino acids. The ends lost 5 bases at V and 6 bases at J; junction bases unmatched: 3. CDR3 coding DNA: TGTGCCAGCAGTGGGACAGGTTTTCAGCCCCAGCATTTT. This encodes CASSGTGFQPQHF.

This chain connects TRBV18 to TRBJ2-1; perhaps TRBD1 as D (5 bases). The CDR3 length is 15 residues. The V end was cut by 3 bases, the J end by 4 bases, with 13 bases between. Germline V gene lookup returns CDR1 KGHSH and CDR2 LQKENI. The CDR3 protein is CASSPDPQGYNEQFF. CDR3 coding DNA: TGTGCCAGCTCACCGGACCCCCAGGGTTACAATGAGCAGTTCTTC.

The chain uses TRBV6-5 and TRBJ1-1; 8 bases match TRBD1. The J segment lost 5 bases and the V segment lost 0 bases, leaving 5 bases of the junction unmatched. CDR3 length equals 15 residues. Germline values: CDR1 MNHEY, CDR2 SVGAGI. The CDR3 reads CASSYSRQGRTEAFF. The CDR3 DNA is TGTGCCAGCAGTTACTCGAGACAGGGGCGTACTGAAGCTTTCTTT.

V usage is TRBV29-1 and J usage is TRBJ2-5; D unresolved. Germline V gene sequence: CDR1 SQVTM, CDR2 ANQGSEA. Trimming took 0 bases from V and 7 from J, leaving 6 bases between them. This CDR3 spans 11 amino acids. This chain's CDR3 is CSVEERRTQYF. CDR3 DNA: TGCAGCGTTGAAGAAAGGCGGACCCAGTACTTC. Drawing the rest from reference TRBV29-1 and TRBJ2-5, the complete variable domain is SAVISQKPSRDICQRGTSLTIQCQVDSQVTMMFWYRQQPGQSLTLIATANQGSEATYESGFVIDKFPISRPNLTFSTLTVSNMSPEDSSIYLCSVEERRTQYFGPGTRLLVL.

V and J are TRBV7-2 and TRBJ2-1, with D possibly being TRBD1 (5 bases). Between the trimmed V and J ends, which lost 2 bases and 4 bases, there was a span of 15 bases. CDR1 and CDR2 from the germline V gene are SGHTA and FQGNSA. The CDR3 runs 16 residues. DNA of the CDR3: TGTGCCAGCAGCTTATTACAGGCCGGCTATTACAATGAGCAGTTCTTC. This gives the protein CASSLLQAGYYNEQFF.

V usage is TRBV5-4 and J usage is TRBJ2-2; D might be TRBD1 or TRBD2, each matching 5 bases. The CDR3 spans 15 residues. Deletions cut 10 bases from V and 0 bases from J, with 16 bases between. CDR1 is SGHNT, CDR2 YYREEE, per germline (reference sequence). CDR3 loop: CAHGRAGPNTGELFF. In DNA, the CDR3 is TGTGCCCACGGGCGGGCAGGGCCGAACACCGGGGAGCTGTTTTTT.